These T cell receptor beta chains were read from a single sample in a study of control samples from healthy donors and cancer patients. Using immunoSEQ multiplex PCR, the repertoire was profiled, and TCRdb retains in-frame clones only, with some absent. The sample holds about 92,000 clones, around 80% seen once. The sequenced sample consisted of blood. The receptors shown here come from a woman aged 55 to 70 in good health. Both conserved end residues are part of each CDR3. The D gene is left open where the match is weak. Not all rows give a size; the values are once, few, many and, for expanded clones, a class.

D: TRBD1
size: NA
J: TRBJ2-1
V: TRBV5-6
DNA: TGTGCCAGCAGCCGCCCCGGGACAGGGGGTCCCAAGCAGTTCTTC
CDR3: CASSRPGTGGPKQFF

D: NA
size: few
J: TRBJ1-1
V: TRBV9
DNA: TGTGCCAGCAGCGTAGGAGACAGGTCTGGCACTGAAGCTTTCTTT
CDR3: CASSVGDRSGTEAFF

D: TRBD1
size: NA
J: TRBJ1-4
V: TRBV5-1
DNA: TGCGCCAGCAGCACCAAGACAGGGGGCGGAGAAAAACTGTTTTTT
CDR3: CASSTKTGGGEKLFF

D: TRBD2
size: NA
J: TRBJ2-1
V: TRBV2
DNA: TGTGCCAGCAGTCCCCATACTACTAGCGGCCTCTACAATGAGCAGTTCTTC
CDR3: CASSPHTTSGLYNEQFF

D: NA
size: NA
J: TRBJ1-4
V: TRBV5-5
DNA: TGTGCCAGCAGCTTCGGGGCTAATGAAAAACTGTTTTTT
CDR3: CASSFGANEKLFF

D: TRBD1
size: NA
J: TRBJ2-7
V: TRBV4-3
DNA: TGCGCCAGCAGCCAAGATAAGGGACAGGGGGCGGAGGAGCAGTACTTC
CDR3: CASSQDKGQGAEEQYF

D: TRBD2
size: NA
J: TRBJ2-2
V: TRBV18
DNA: TGTGCCAGCTCACCTCCGATGGCTAGCGGGTTTAACACCGGGGAGCTGTTTTTT
CDR3: CASSPPMASGFNTGELFF

D: NA
size: NA
J: TRBJ1-1
V: TRBV6-5
DNA: TGTGCCAGCAGTCCCACAGGGTTCACTGAAGCTTTCTTT
CDR3: CASSPTGFTEAFF

D: NA
size: NA
J: TRBJ1-1
V: TRBV19
DNA: TGTGCCAGTAGTAGGGGGGAACGGGCCCTGAACACTGAAGCTTTCTTT
CDR3: CASSRGERALNTEAFF

D: TRBD1
size: NA
J: TRBJ1-1
V: TRBV5-1
DNA: TGCGCCAGCAGCCCCCTAGACAGGGCTGGGAGCACTGAAGCTTTCTTT
CDR3: CASSPLDRAGSTEAFF

D: TRBD2
size: NA
J: TRBJ2-1
V: TRBV7-8
DNA: TGTGCCAGCAGCTTAGATAGTAGCGGGGCCAACTACAATGAGCAGTTCTTC
CDR3: CASSLDSSGANYNEQFF

D: NA
size: NA
J: TRBJ2-7
V: TRBV23-1
DNA: TGCGCCAGCAGTCAAATGGAGACCGGGACACCGGTGAGGCCCTTCGAGCAGTACTTC
CDR3: CASSQMETGTPVRPFEQYF

D: NA
size: NA
J: TRBJ2-6
V: TRBV2
DNA: TGTGCCAGCAGTGATGGTACCCGCTCTGGGGCCAACGTCCTGACTTTC
CDR3: CASSDGTRSGANVLTF

D: TRBD2
size: NA
J: TRBJ2-1
V: TRBV19
DNA: TGTGCCAGTAGTATTAGCGGGGTTAATGAGCAGTTCTTC
CDR3: CASSISGVNEQFF

D: NA
size: few
J: TRBJ2-7
V: TRBV2
DNA: TGTGCCAGCACCCCTAGCCTGTGGGGCTACGAGCAGTACTTC
CDR3: CASTPSLWGYEQYF

D: TRBD1
size: NA
J: TRBJ1-5
V: TRBV6-6
DNA: TGTGCCAGCAGTGCCACAGGGGATCAGCCCCAGCATTTT
CDR3: CASSATGDQPQHF

D: TRBD2
size: NA
J: TRBJ2-5
V: TRBV2
DNA: TGTGCCAGCGGAGACCCCGGGACTAGCCATACCCAGTACTTC
CDR3: CASGDPGTSHTQYF

D: TRBD2
size: NA
J: TRBJ2-1
V: TRBV2
DNA: TGTGCCAGCCGGACTAGCGGGGGGGCCAATGAGCAGTTCTTC
CDR3: CASRTSGGANEQFF

D: NA
size: NA
J: TRBJ2-3
V: TRBV7-9
DNA: TGTGCCAGCAGCCCCAGAGGGCCAGATACGCAGTATTTT
CDR3: CASSPRGPDTQYF

D: TRBD1
size: NA
J: TRBJ2-2
V: TRBV19
DNA: TGTGCCACCAGGGGGCTGGACACCGGGGAGCTGTTTTTT
CDR3: CATRGLDTGELFF

D: TRBD2
size: NA
J: TRBJ2-5
V: TRBV2
DNA: TGTGCCAGCAGGCTACGACTAGCGGAAGAGACCCAGTACTTC
CDR3: CASRLRLAEETQYF

D: TRBD2
size: NA
J: TRBJ2-1
V: TRBV4-1
DNA: TGCGCCAGCAGCCAAGTACTAGCGGGAGGGTACAATGAGCAGTTCTTC
CDR3: CASSQVLAGGYNEQFF

D: NA
size: NA
J: TRBJ2-3
V: TRBV6-5
DNA: TGTGCCAGCAGGAGGGATAGCACAGATACGCAGTATTTT
CDR3: CASRRDSTDTQYF

D: NA
size: NA
J: TRBJ1-1
V: TRBV6-5
DNA: TGTGCCAGCAGTTACTCTAGACAGGCGAACACTGAAGCTTTCTTT
CDR3: CASSYSRQANTEAFF

D: NA
size: NA
J: TRBJ1-2
V: TRBV5-1
DNA: TGCGCCAGCAGCTTGGGGGCAGATACTGGCTACACCTTC
CDR3: CASSLGADTGYTF

D: NA
size: NA
J: TRBJ2-2
V: TRBV10-3
DNA: TGTGCCATCAGTGAGTCGACGGATGGGGGCACCGGGGAGCTGTTTTTT
CDR3: CAISESTDGGTGELFF

D: NA
size: once
J: TRBJ2-7
V: TRBV21-1
DNA: TGTGCCTGTCCCCCCCCGCGCGAGCAGTACTTC
CDR3: CACPPPREQYF

D: NA
size: once
J: TRBJ1-1
V: TRBV11-2
DNA: TGTGCCAGCAGTCCACAGGTCGTGGAAAGCACTGAAGCTTTCTTT
CDR3: CASSPQVVESTEAFF